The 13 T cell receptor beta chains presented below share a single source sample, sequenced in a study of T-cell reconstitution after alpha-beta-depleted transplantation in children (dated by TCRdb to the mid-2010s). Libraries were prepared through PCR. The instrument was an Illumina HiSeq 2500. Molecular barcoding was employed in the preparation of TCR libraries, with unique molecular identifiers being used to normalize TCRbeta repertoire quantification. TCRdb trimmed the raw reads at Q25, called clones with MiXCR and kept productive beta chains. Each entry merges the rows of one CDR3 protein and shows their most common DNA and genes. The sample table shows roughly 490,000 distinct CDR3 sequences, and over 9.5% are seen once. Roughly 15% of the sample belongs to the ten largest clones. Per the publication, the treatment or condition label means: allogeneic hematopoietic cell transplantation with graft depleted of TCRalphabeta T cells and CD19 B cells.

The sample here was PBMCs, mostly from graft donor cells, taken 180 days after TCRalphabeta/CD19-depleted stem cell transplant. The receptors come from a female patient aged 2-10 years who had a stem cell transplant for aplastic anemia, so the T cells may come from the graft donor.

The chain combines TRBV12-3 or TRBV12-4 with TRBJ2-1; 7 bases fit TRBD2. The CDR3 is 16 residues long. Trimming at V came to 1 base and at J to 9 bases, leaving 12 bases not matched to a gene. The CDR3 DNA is TGTGCCAGCAGTTTAGAGGCGGGAGTGTCCGGGGGTGAGCAGTTCTTC. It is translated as CASSLEAGVSGGEQFF.

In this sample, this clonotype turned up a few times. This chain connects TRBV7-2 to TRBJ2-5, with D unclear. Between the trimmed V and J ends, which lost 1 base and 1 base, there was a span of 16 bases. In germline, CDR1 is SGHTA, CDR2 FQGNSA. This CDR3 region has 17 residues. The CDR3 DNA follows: TGTGCCAGCAGCTTAGGGGTTTCGTGGCCTATCCAAGAGACCCAGTACTTC. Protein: CASSLGVSWPIQETQYF. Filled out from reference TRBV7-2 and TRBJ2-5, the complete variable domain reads GAGVSQSPSNKVTEKGKDVELRCDPISGHTALYWYRQSLGQGLEFLIYFQGNSAPDKSGLPSDRFSAERTGGSVSTLTIQRTQQEDSAVYLCASSLGVSWPIQETQYFGPGTRLLVL.

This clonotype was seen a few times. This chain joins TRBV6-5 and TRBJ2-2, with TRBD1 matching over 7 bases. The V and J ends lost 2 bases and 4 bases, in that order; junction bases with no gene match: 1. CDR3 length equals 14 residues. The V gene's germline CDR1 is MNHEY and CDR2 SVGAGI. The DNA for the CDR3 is TGTGCCAGCAGTTACCGGGACAGCACCGGGGAGCTGTTTTTT. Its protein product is CASSYRDSTGELFF.

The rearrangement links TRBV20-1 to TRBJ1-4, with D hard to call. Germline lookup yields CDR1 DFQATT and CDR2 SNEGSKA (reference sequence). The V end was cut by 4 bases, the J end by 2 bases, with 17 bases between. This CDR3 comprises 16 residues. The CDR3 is CSAKDPPLPTNEKLFF. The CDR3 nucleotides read TGCAGTGCTAAAGACCCTCCTCTTCCCACTAATGAAAAACTGTTTTTT.

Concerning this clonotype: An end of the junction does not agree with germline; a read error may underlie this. CDR3 sequence (DNA): TGTGCCAGCAGCTTTTCAGGGGGTTCGAGCGCCGGTCGTCCCACTCCTTTT. It translates to CASSFSGGSSAGRPTPF. This sequence joins TRBV7-2 and TRBJ2-3; the match to TRBD1 covers 7 bases. The CDR3 contains 17 residues. Germline V gene lookup returns CDR1 SGHTA and CDR2 FQGNSA.

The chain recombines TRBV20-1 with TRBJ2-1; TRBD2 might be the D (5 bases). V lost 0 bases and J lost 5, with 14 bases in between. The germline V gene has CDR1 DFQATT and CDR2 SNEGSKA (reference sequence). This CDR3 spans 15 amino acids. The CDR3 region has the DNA TGCAGTGCTAGAGAAACCGGGAAGACTAACAATGAGCAGTTCTTC. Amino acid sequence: CSARETGKTNNEQFF.

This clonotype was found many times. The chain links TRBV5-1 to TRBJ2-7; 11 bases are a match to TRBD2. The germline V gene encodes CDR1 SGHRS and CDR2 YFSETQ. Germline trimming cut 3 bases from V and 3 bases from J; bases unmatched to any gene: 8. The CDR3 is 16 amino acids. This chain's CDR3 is CASSSDGGTSGYEQYV. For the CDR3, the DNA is TGCGCCAGCAGCTCAGATGGCGGGACTAGCGGCTACGAGCAGTACGTC.

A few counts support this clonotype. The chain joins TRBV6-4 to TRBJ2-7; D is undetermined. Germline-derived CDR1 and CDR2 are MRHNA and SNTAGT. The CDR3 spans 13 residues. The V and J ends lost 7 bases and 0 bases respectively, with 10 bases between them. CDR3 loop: CASNRPGSYEQYF. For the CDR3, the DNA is TGTGCCAGCAATCGGCCGGGCTCCTACGAGCAGTACTTC.

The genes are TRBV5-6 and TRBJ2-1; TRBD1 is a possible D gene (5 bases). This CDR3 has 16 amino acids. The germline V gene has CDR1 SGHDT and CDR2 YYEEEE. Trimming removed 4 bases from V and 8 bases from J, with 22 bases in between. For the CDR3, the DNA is TGTGCCAGCAGCCGAGGCTGGCTAGGGGATTACTATGAGCAGTTCTTC. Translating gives CASSRGWLGDYYEQFF.

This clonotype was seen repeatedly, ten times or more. CDR3 region: CSVGGAATNTEAFF. CDR3 sequence (DNA): TGCAGCGTTGGGGGGGCAGCTACGAACACTGAAGCTTTCTTT. V usage is TRBV29-1 and J usage is TRBJ1-1; D possibly corresponds to TRBD1 (6 bases). The CDR3 sequence is 14 residues long. V was shortened by 4 bases and J by 1 base, with 13 bases between the two germline ends. The germline V gene has CDR1 SQVTM and CDR2 ANQGSEA. Full variable domain (rest looked up from reference TRBV29-1 and TRBJ1-1): SAVISQKPSRDICQRGTSLTIQCQVDSQVTMMFWYRQQPGQSLTLIATANQGSEATYESGFVIDKFPISRPNLTFSTLTVSNMSPEDSSIYLCSVGGAATNTEAFFGQGTRLTVV.

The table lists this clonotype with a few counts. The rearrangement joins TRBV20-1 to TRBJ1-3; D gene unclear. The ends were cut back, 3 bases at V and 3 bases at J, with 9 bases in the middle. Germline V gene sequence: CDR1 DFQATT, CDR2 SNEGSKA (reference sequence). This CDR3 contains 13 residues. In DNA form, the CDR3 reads TGCAGTGCTAGCAGGAACGGTGGAAACACCATATATTTT. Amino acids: CSASRNGGNTIYF.

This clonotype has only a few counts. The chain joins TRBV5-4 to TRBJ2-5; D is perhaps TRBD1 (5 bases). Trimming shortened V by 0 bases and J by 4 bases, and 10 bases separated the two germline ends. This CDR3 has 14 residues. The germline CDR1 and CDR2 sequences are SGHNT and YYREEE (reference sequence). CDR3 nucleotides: TGTGCCAGCAGCTTGGGACAGCCTTTAGAGACCCAGTACTTC. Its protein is CASSLGQPLETQYF.

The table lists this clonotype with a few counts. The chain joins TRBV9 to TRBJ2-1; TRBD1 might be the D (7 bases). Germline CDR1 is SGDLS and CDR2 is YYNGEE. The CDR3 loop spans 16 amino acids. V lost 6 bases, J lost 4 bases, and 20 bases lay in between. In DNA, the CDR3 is TGTGCCAGCAACCCGTTAGGGGGCGCGGGGTACAATGAGCAGTTCTTC. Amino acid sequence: CASNPLGGAGYNEQFF. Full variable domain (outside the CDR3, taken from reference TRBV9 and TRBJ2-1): DSGVTQTPKHLITATGQRVTLRCSPRSGDLSVYWYQQSLDQGLQFLIQYYNGEERAKGNILERFSAQQFPDLHSELNLSSLELGDSALYFCASNPLGGAGYNEQFFGPGTRLTVL.